The 14 T cell receptor beta chains below all came from one sample that was sequenced in a study of control samples from healthy donors and cancer patients. Generated by immunoSEQ multiplex PCR, the TCRdb table keeps only in-frame clones and is missing some. The data contain some 130,000 clones, roughly 90% of them seen just once; the ten biggest clones take up about 11%. The specimen sequenced was blood. The source is a man aged 25 to 40 in good health.

The CDR3 loop is CATSDFGFSTDTQYF. As DNA, the CDR3 is TGTGCCACCAGTGATTTTGGTTTCAGCACAGATACGCAGTATTTT. This rearrangement joins TRBV24-1 to TRBJ2-3; the D is unclear. Germline CDR1 and CDR2: KGHDR and SFDVKD. V lost 1 base and J lost 0, with 7 bases in between. The CDR3 spans 15 residues.

V is TRBV28 and J is TRBJ1-5; D perhaps matches TRBD1 (5 bases). Deletions cut 1 base from V and 6 bases from J, with 7 bases between. From germline, CDR1 is MDHEN and CDR2 SYDVKM. This CDR3 contains 13 residues. The CDR3 DNA reads as TGTGCCAGCAGTTTATCAGGGCCTCAGCCCCAGCATTTT. This translates into CASSLSGPQPQHF. Variable domain in full (rest from reference TRBV28 and TRBJ1-5): DVKVTQSSRYLVKRTGEKVFLECVQDMDHENMFWYRQDPGLGLRLIYFSYDVKMKEKGDIPEGYSVSREKKERFSLILESASTNQTSMYLCASSLSGPQPQHFGDGTRLSIL.

This rearrangement joins TRBV19 to TRBJ1-5; 7 bases match TRBD1. The CDR3 runs to 13 residues. J gave up 5 bases and V 4 bases, and 2 bases lay outside the gene matches. Germline CDR1 LNHDA, CDR2 SQIVND (reference sequence). The CDR3 loop reads CASSTTGDQPQHF. For the CDR3, the DNA is TGTGCCAGTAGTACAACAGGGGATCAGCCCCAGCATTTT.

The rearrangement links TRBV20-1 to TRBJ1-3; D unclear. Trimming removed 3 bases from V and 2 bases from J, with 11 bases in between. The CDR3 consists of 14 residues. Germline CDR1 and CDR2: DFQATT and SNEGSKA (reference sequence). The CDR3 region is CSASFLGTGNTIYF. The DNA of the CDR3 is TGCAGTGCTAGTTTCCTTGGGACTGGAAACACCATATATTTT.

The rearrangement joins TRBV28 to TRBJ1-5; D is undetermined. This CDR3 is 12 amino acids long. Germline-derived CDR1 and CDR2 are MDHEN and SYDVKM. Trimming removed 7 bases from V and 3 bases from J, with 7 bases in between. The CDR3 DNA reads as TGTGCCAGCAATAAGGACAATCAGCCCCAGCATTTT. Residues: CASNKDNQPQHF.

This chain connects TRBV2 to TRBJ1-4, with no clear D. Germline-derived CDR1 and CDR2 are SNHLY and FYNNEI. V was pared by 7 bases and J by 5 bases, with 11 bases between. The CDR3 has 13 amino acids. Here the CDR3 DNA reads TGTGCCAGCAAGGCAGTCAGAAATGAAAAACTGTTTTTT. It encodes CASKAVRNEKLFF.

The chain combines TRBV4-1 with TRBJ2-5; 7 positions match TRBD1. The length of the CDR3 is 14 residues. Trimming took 1 base from V and 4 from J; bases not matched to a gene: 3. Germline CDR1 MGHRA, CDR2 YSYEKL. Here the CDR3 reads CASSQGWTGETQYF. The CDR3 coding sequence is TGCGCCAGCAGCCAAGGTTGGACAGGAGAGACCCAGTACTTC.

The V and J genes are TRBV6-5 and TRBJ1-4; D remains unclear. This CDR3 is 15 amino acids long. Trimming removed 0 bases from V and 8 bases from J, with 13 bases in between. CDR1 is MNHEY and CDR2 is SVGAGI in the germline V gene. This chain's CDR3 is CASSYSGIVREKLFF. The DNA of the CDR3 is TGTGCCAGCAGTTACTCGGGGATAGTCCGGGAAAAACTGTTTTTT.

CDR3 bases: TGTGCCAGCAGCCCCGGGACGGACAATCAGCCCCAGCATTTT. Its protein product is CASSPGTDNQPQHF. J is TRBJ1-5 and V is TRBV7-9, with D possibly TRBD1 on 5 matching bases. CDR1 is SEHNR, CDR2 FQNEAQ, per germline (reference sequence). V lost 5 bases and J 3 bases, leaving 11 bases between the germline ends. This CDR3 spans 14 amino acids.

This chain links TRBV28 with TRBJ2-2, with 7 bases identical to TRBD2. With 6 bases clipped from V and 7 bases from J, the junction kept 11 bases outside the gene matches. The CDR3 runs to 15 residues. CDR1 is MDHEN, CDR2 SYDVKM, per germline. In DNA form, the CDR3 reads TGTGCCAGCAGCCTGGGGGGGTCGGCGGGCGGGGAGCTGTTTTTT. It specifies CASSLGGSAGGELFF. Variable domain in full (rest from reference TRBV28 and TRBJ2-2): DVKVTQSSRYLVKRTGEKVFLECVQDMDHENMFWYRQDPGLGLRLIYFSYDVKMKEKGDIPEGYSVSREKKERFSLILESASTNQTSMYLCASSLGGSAGGELFFGEGSRLTVL.

V is TRBV28 and J is TRBJ2-5; TRBD2 matches at 8 bases. The ends lost 5 bases at V and 5 bases at J; junction bases unmatched: 10. The CDR3 extends over 15 amino acids. Per the germline V gene, CDR1 is MDHEN and CDR2 is SYDVKM. The CDR3 region is CASSPHSGNRETQYF. The CDR3 bases are TGTGCCAGCAGTCCTCATAGCGGGAATCGGGAGACCCAGTACTTC.

This chain links TRBV7-4 with TRBJ2-7; D is unresolved. This CDR3 has 16 residues. V lost 7 bases to trimming and J lost 2 bases, with 21 bases between them. Per the germline V gene, CDR1 is SGHVT and CDR2 is SQSDAQ. The CDR3 bases are TGTGCCAGCACCCTCAGCCACCCATCGTTAACCTACGAGCAGTACTTC. Its protein is CASTLSHPSLTYEQYF.

V usage is TRBV5-1 and J usage is TRBJ2-5, with a weak D call TRBD2 (6 bases). Germline CDR1 and CDR2: SGHRS and YFSETQ. The V gene lost 0 bases and the J gene lost 1 base, with 10 bases spanning the gap. The CDR3 covers 15 residues. The CDR3 loop is CASSLGGKPQETQYF. CDR3 sequence (DNA): TGCGCCAGCAGCTTGGGCGGGAAGCCCCAAGAGACCCAGTACTTC.

The chain carries TRBV7-4 and TRBJ2-5; TRBD2 is a possible D gene (5 bases). This CDR3 contains 19 residues. From germline, CDR1 is SGHVT and CDR2 SQSDAQ. Between the trimmed V and J ends, which lost 4 bases and 3 bases, there was a span of 27 bases. In DNA form, the CDR3 reads TGTGCCAGCAGCTGTGCGGGTCAACTTCGGGCTGTCGGTAAAGAGACCCAGTACTTC. Protein sequence: CASSCAGQLRAVGKETQYF.